These T cell receptor beta chains were read from a single sample in a study of blood T cell repertoires in COVID-19. Repertoires were generated with immunoSEQ multiplex PCR, while TCRdb's copy carries only in-frame clones and drops some. The data contain roughly 120,000 clones, around nine tenths of them singletons. Sequences were obtained from peripheral blood. The receptors come from a woman aged 70-85 years who had recovered from COVID-19. Both conserved end residues are part of each CDR3. D genes are given only for firm matches. Only some rows state a clone size, as once, few, many or a class for expanded clones.

clone_size | j_call | cdr3_length | d_call | v_call | cdr3_nt | cdr3_aa
few | TRBJ1-6 | 13 | NA | TRBV4-3 | TGCGCCAGCAGCCTACAAATTAATTCACCCCTCCACTTT | CASSLQINSPLHF
NA | TRBJ2-3 | 15 | NA | TRBV19 | TGTGCCAGTAGGGCAGCGGGCCTTAGCACAGATACGCAGTATTTT | CASRAAGLSTDTQYF
NA | TRBJ1-5 | 13 | NA | TRBV28 | TGTGCCAGCAGTGCACAGGGCAATCAGCCCCAGCATTTT | CASSAQGNQPQHF
few | TRBJ2-1 | 16 | TRBD2 | TRBV7-3 | TGTGCCAGCAGCCCCCTACTAGCGGGGTACAACAATGAGCAGTTCTTC | CASSPLLAGYNNEQFF
once | TRBJ2-3 | 17 | NA | TRBV9 | TGTGCCAGCAGCCGTAGTCCAACACAGGCTGTTGCAGATACGCAGTATTTT | CASSRSPTQAVADTQYF
few | TRBJ1-6 | 14 | NA | TRBV6-5 | TGTGCCAGCAAAAAGACGTCTAGAAATTCACCCCTCCACTTT | CASKKTSRNSPLHF
NA | TRBJ2-5 | 14 | TRBD2 | TRBV5-1 | TGCGCCAGCAGCCTGGGACTAGCGCAAGAGACCCAGTACTTC | CASSLGLAQETQYF
NA | TRBJ2-5 | 16 | TRBD2 | TRBV6-1 | TGTGCCAGCAGTGAAGGGCTAGCGGGGGGCCGAGAGACCCAGTACTTC | CASSEGLAGGRETQYF
NA | TRBJ2-2 | 17 | TRBD2 | TRBV5-4 | TGTGCCAGCAGCTTGCCCCCGACTAGCGGGCGAGGCGGGGAGCTGTTTTTT | CASSLPPTSGRGGELFF
NA | TRBJ1-6 | 16 | TRBD1 | TRBV5-1 | TGCGCCAGCAGCTTGGTCGAGACAGGGCTTAATTCACCCCTCCACTTT | CASSLVETGLNSPLHF
NA | TRBJ1-4 | 14 | NA | TRBV28 | TGTGCCAGCAGGGTGCAGGGTTTCGTTGGAAAACTGTTTTTT | CASRVQGFVGKLFF
NA | TRBJ2-2 | 16 | TRBD1 | TRBV6-4 | TGTGCCAGCGCTCCGACGGGACAGGGTTACACCGGGGAGCTGTTTTTT | CASAPTGQGYTGELFF
few | TRBJ2-7 | 13 | NA | TRBV30 | TGTGCCTGGAGTGGCGGCAGGGCCTACGAGCAGTACTTC | CAWSGGRAYEQYF
NA | TRBJ1-3 | 12 | NA | TRBV27 | TGTGCCAGCGGGAGACTGGGAAACACCATATATTTT | CASGRLGNTIYF
NA | TRBJ2-3 | 15 | TRBD1 | TRBV19 | TGTGCCAGTGGCCTGGGACAGGGGAAAGCAGATACGCAGTATTTT | CASGLGQGKADTQYF
once | TRBJ2-1 | 15 | TRBD2 | TRBV6-2/TRBV6-3 | TGTGCCAGCAGTTACCGCGGGGGGGCCGGAAATGAGCAGTTCTTC | CASSYRGGAGNEQFF
NA | TRBJ1-2 | 14 | NA | TRBV27 | TGTGCCAGCAGTTCCTGGGCCGCTAACTATGGCTACACCTTC | CASSSWAANYGYTF
NA | TRBJ2-2 | 16 | TRBD2 | TRBV28 | TGTGCCAGCAGTCGCCTAGCGGGGGGGCCTGTCGGGGAGCTGTTTTTT | CASSRLAGGPVGELFF
once | TRBJ1-1 | 14 | NA | TRBV2 | TGTGCCAGCAGTGTGGAGACAGGTAACACTGAAGCTTTCTTT | CASSVETGNTEAFF
once | TRBJ2-5 | 14 | NA | TRBV5-4 | TGTGCCAGCAGCGGCCGACATGCCGAAGAGACCCAGTACTTC | CASSGRHAEETQYF
NA | TRBJ2-7 | 15 | NA | TRBV7-6 | TGTGCCAGCAGCGTCAGTACAGGGCCGTCCTACGAGCAGTACTTC | CASSVSTGPSYEQYF
NA | TRBJ1-3 | 13 | NA | TRBV7-9 | TGTGCCAGCAGCCTTGGCCCGAAAAACACCATATATTTT | CASSLGPKNTIYF
NA | TRBJ2-7 | 16 | TRBD2 | TRBV27 | TGTGCCAGCAGTCCCGCCGGGACTAGCTCCTCCTACGAGCAGTACTTC | CASSPAGTSSSYEQYF
NA | TRBJ1-1 | 13 | TRBD1 | TRBV7-3 | TGTGCCAGCGGACAGGGATTGAACACTGAAGCTTTCTTT | CASGQGLNTEAFF
once | TRBJ2-5 | 11 | NA | TRBV12-3/TRBV12-4 | TGTGCCAGCAGTTTTCGGGAGACCCAGTACTTC | CASSFRETQYF
once | TRBJ2-5 | 13 | TRBD1 | TRBV28 | TGTGCCACTTCGGACAGGCGAAGGGAGACCCAGTACTTC | CATSDRRRETQYF
few | TRBJ2-7 | 14 | NA | TRBV28 | TGTGCCAGCAGCAACCCCGGGGGAGCCTACGAGCAGTACTTC | CASSNPGGAYEQYF